Following are 30 T cell receptor beta chains from one sample sequenced in a study of beta chain features in type 1 diabetes. Study observations and caveats: Researchers report that Type 1 diabetes patients had moderately but significantly shorter TCRB CDR3s across all four CD4+ subsets.

These TCRs' antigens remain unknown. The investigators reverse transcribed all of the isolated RNA, so they sequenced expressed TCRB transcripts. The data were produced by immunoSEQ multiplex PCR, yet TCRdb's version contains in-frame clones alone and is incomplete. The data hold about 650,000 clones, with 9.5% to 15% observed a single time. Sequenced input: naive CD4+ T cells from blood. The origin of the receptors is a man under 40 with type 1 diabetes.

The gene calls are TRBV6-5 and TRBJ1-6; D might be TRBD1 (5 bases). CDR1 and CDR2 (germline): MNHEY, SVGAGI. The CDR3 contains 12 residues. V was trimmed by 6 bases and J by 11 bases, leaving 11 bases between them. As DNA, the CDR3 is TGTGCCAGCAGGTCGGACAAGGCACCCCTCCACTTT. The encoded protein is CASRSDKAPLHF.

This chain links TRBV9 with TRBJ1-2, with a possible D match to TRBD1 (6 bases). This CDR3 spans 14 amino acids. Germline V gives CDR1 SGDLS, CDR2 YYNGEE. V was trimmed by 4 bases and J by 2 bases, leaving 12 bases between them. The chain's CDR3 is CASSLGDTNYGYTF. The CDR3 DNA is TGTGCCAGCAGCTTAGGGGACACAAACTATGGCTACACCTTC.

V is TRBV9 and J is TRBJ2-3, with 10 bases identical to TRBD1. The CDR3 totals 15 residues. The V gene end was trimmed by 4 bases and the J gene end by 4 bases; junction bases not matched to a gene: 6. Germline CDR1 is SGDLS and CDR2 is YYNGEE. The CDR3 spells CASSPGQGRADTQYF. The CDR3 DNA is TGTGCCAGCAGCCCGGGACAGGGGAGGGCAGATACGCAGTATTTT.

This clone was detected only a few times. The DNA for the CDR3 is TGTGCCAGCAGCCCGGGACTAGCGGGGGGCACAGATACGCAGTATTTT. Protein sequence: CASSPGLAGGTDTQYF. The rearrangement uses TRBV5-4 and TRBJ2-3; 14 positions agree with TRBD2. Looked up from germline, CDR1 is SGHNT and CDR2 is YYREEE (reference sequence). The ends lost 4 bases at V and 1 base at J; junction bases unmatched: 2. This CDR3 comprises 16 residues.

This chain joins TRBV6-4 and TRBJ2-1; perhaps D is TRBD1 or TRBD2 (6 bases each). This CDR3 has 13 amino acids. V shed 3 bases and J shed 12 bases, with 15 bases lying between them. Germline V gene data show CDR1 as MRHNA and CDR2 as SNTAGT. Here the CDR3 reads CASSEGGGGGQFF. Written as DNA, the CDR3 is TGTGCCAGCAGTGAAGGAGGGGGTGGCGGGCAGTTCTTC.

The CDR3 spells CASSPSLGQQSNYGYTF. CDR3 in DNA: TGTGCCAGCAGCCCTAGCCTGGGACAGCAATCTAACTATGGCTACACCTTC. The chain links TRBV11-2 to TRBJ1-2, with TRBD1 matching 7 bases. From germline, CDR1 is SGHAT and CDR2 FQNNGV. The CDR3 runs to 17 residues. With 5 bases clipped from V and 0 bases from J, the junction kept 12 bases outside the gene matches.

The table lists this clone with a few counts. V is TRBV4-3 and J is TRBJ2-3, with D possibly being TRBD1 (5 bases). V lost 2 bases to trimming and J lost 5 bases, with 20 bases between them. Germline V gene lookup returns CDR1 LGHNA and CDR2 YSLEER. The CDR3 covers 17 residues. The CDR3 DNA is TGCGCCAGCAGCCAAAAGCCTTATAGGGGTGGCGGAGATACGCAGTATTTT. Its protein product is CASSQKPYRGGGDTQYF.

V and J are TRBV29-1 and TRBJ2-5; D is possibly TRBD2 (6 bases). The CDR3 loop spans 14 amino acids. Germline CDR1 is SQVTM and CDR2 is ANQGSEA. Trimming removed 3 bases at V and 11 bases at J, with 22 bases between. CDR3 region: CSVDLSGLGGEQYF. The DNA of the CDR3 is TGCAGCGTTGACTTATCAGGGTTGGGAGGTGAGCAGTACTTC. Variable domain in full (rest from reference TRBV29-1 and TRBJ2-5): SAVISQKPSRDICQRGTSLTIQCQVDSQVTMMFWYRQQPGQSLTLIATANQGSEATYESGFVIDKFPISRPNLTFSTLTVSNMSPEDSSIYLCSVDLSGLGGEQYFGPGTRLLVL.

A word on this clone: Other DNA sequences in the sample encode the same CDR3. The V and J genes are TRBV30 and TRBJ2-5; D is ambiguous. The CDR3 sequence is 11 residues long. The V end was cut by 2 bases, the J end by 4 bases, with 5 bases between. Per germline, CDR1 GTSNPN and CDR2 SVGIG (reference sequence). The CDR3 sequence: CAWSPGETQYF. In DNA, the CDR3 is TGTGCCTGGAGTCCGGGAGAGACCCAGTACTTC.

In this sample, this clone turned up a few times. CDR3 region: CASGFVGSGANVLTF. The CDR3 DNA reads as TGTGCTAGTGGTTTCGTGGGTTCTGGGGCCAACGTCCTGACTTTC. V is TRBV12-5 and J is TRBJ2-6; no clear D. CDR3 length: 15 residues. With 3 bases removed from V and 1 base from J, the gap between germline ends came to 7 bases. In germline, CDR1 is LGHNT, CDR2 FRNRAP.

The rearrangement joins TRBV6-5 to TRBJ2-5; D perhaps matches TRBD2 (6 bases). CDR1 and CDR2 (germline): MNHEY, SVGAGI. V lost 0 bases, J lost 1 base, and 12 bases lay in between. The CDR3 extends over 16 amino acids. CDR3 DNA: TGTGCCAGCAGTTACTCCCCGCGGGGTCCCCAAGAGACCCAGTACTTC. Amino acids: CASSYSPRGPQETQYF.

The chain recombines TRBV28 with TRBJ2-7, with 11 bases lining up with TRBD2. The V and J ends lost 6 bases and 3 bases, in that order; junction bases with no gene match: 7. Germline CDR1 is MDHEN and CDR2 is SYDVKM. The CDR3 has 15 residues. CDR3 in DNA: TGTGCCAGCAGCCGGGCGACTAGCGGGGACTACGAGCAGTACTTC. It specifies CASSRATSGDYEQYF.

The CDR3 reads CASSILDQPQHF. CDR3 DNA: TGTGCCAGCAGTATCCTCGATCAGCCCCAGCATTTT. The V and J genes are TRBV28 and TRBJ1-5; no clear D. Germline CDR1 and CDR2: MDHEN and SYDVKM. The CDR3 has 12 amino acids. V was pared by 5 bases and J by 5 bases, with 7 bases between.

This clone was seen a few times. The chain links TRBV9 to TRBJ2-1; no reliable D call. V dropped 0 bases and J dropped 4 bases, with 5 bases sitting between them. The V gene's germline CDR1 is SGDLS and CDR2 YYNGEE. This CDR3 is 13 amino acids long. As DNA, the CDR3 is TGTGCCAGCAGCGTAGCTACGTACAATGAGCAGTTCTTC. The encoded protein is CASSVATYNEQFF.

The chain carries TRBV18 and TRBJ2-1, with a tentative D call TRBD2 (6 bases). The CDR3 is 18 amino acids. The V and J ends lost 4 bases and 3 bases respectively, with 22 bases between them. Germline V gives CDR1 KGHSH, CDR2 LQKENI. CDR3 sequence (DNA): TGTGCCAGCTCACGCCGCGTTTCGCGGGGTGATAGCTACAATGAGCAGTTCTTC. It translates to CASSRRVSRGDSYNEQFF.

The CDR3 nucleotides read TGTGCCAGCAGCTTTTCTTCCCTCAGGCGGGGGCGGAGCACTGAAGCTTTCTTT. Protein product: CASSFSSLRRGRSTEAFF. The chain carries TRBV11-1 and TRBJ1-1; D perhaps matches TRBD1 (6 bases). The CDR3 extends over 18 amino acids. The germline V and J ends were trimmed by 3 bases and 4 bases, with 24 bases remaining between them. CDR1 and CDR2 from the germline V gene are SGHAT and FQDESV (reference sequence).

With regard to this clone: In the same sample, other DNA sequences code for this CDR3. As DNA, the CDR3 is TGTGCCAGCAGCTTAACGGGAGGAGATACGCAGTATTTT. The encoded protein is CASSLTGGDTQYF. The chain is built from TRBV11-2 and TRBJ2-3; 7 positions agree with TRBD2. The V and J ends lost 2 bases and 5 bases, in that order; junction bases with no gene match: 1. The germline V gene has CDR1 SGHAT and CDR2 FQNNGV. This CDR3 contains 13 residues.

In its sample, this clone was seen a few times. The chain couples TRBV27 to TRBJ2-6; no clear D. Trimming removed 6 bases from V and 1 base from J, with 7 bases in between. The length of the CDR3 is 14 residues. CDR1 and CDR2 from the germline V gene are MNHEY and SMNVEV (reference sequence). CDR3 amino acids: CASRDPSGANVLTF. Here the CDR3 DNA reads TGTGCCAGCAGGGACCCTTCTGGGGCCAACGTCCTGACTTTC.

A few counts support this clone. DNA for the CDR3: TGTGCCAGCAGCGCCTACAGGGGTTCGGGCAATGAGCAGTTCTTC. Translating gives CASSAYRGSGNEQFF. The chain joins TRBV7-8 to TRBJ2-1, with 7 bases lining up with TRBD1. V was clipped by 5 bases and J by 6 bases; unmatched bases: 10. Per the germline V gene, CDR1 is SGHVS and CDR2 is FQNEAQ. The CDR3 runs to 15 residues. Looking up the rest from reference TRBV7-8 and TRBJ2-1 gives the full variable domain: GAGVSQSPRYKVAKRGQDVALRCDPISGHVSLFWYQQALGQGPEFLTYFQNEAQLDKSGLPSDRFFAERPEGSVSTLKIQRTQQEDSAVYLCASSAYRGSGNEQFFGPGTRLTVL.

This clone was counted a few times. V usage is TRBV25-1 and J usage is TRBJ2-3; D tentatively reads TRBD1 or TRBD2 (7 bases each). CDR1 and CDR2 (germline): MGHDK, SYGVNS. Trimming cost V 2 bases and J 5 bases, with 23 bases left between them. The CDR3 extends over 18 amino acids. CDR3 region: CASSERPQGVVAGDTQYF. The CDR3 DNA is TGTGCCAGCAGTGAAAGGCCGCAGGGGGTCGTAGCGGGAGATACGCAGTATTTT.

The table lists this clone with a few counts. The rearrangement links TRBV11-2 to TRBJ2-6; D call uncertain. The CDR3 contains 13 residues. CDR1 and CDR2 from the germline V gene are SGHAT and FQNNGV. Between the trimmed V and J ends, which lost 1 base and 7 bases, there was a span of 5 bases. In nucleotides, the CDR3 is TGTGCCAGCAGCTTAGGGGGAGCCAACGTCCTGACTTTC. It translates to CASSLGGANVLTF.

The V gene is TRBV25-1, the J gene TRBJ2-3; D gene uncertain. Germline lookup yields CDR1 MGHDK and CDR2 SYGVNS. The CDR3 totals 13 residues. V dropped 5 bases and J dropped 3 bases, with 9 bases sitting between them. The CDR3 DNA is TGTGCCAGCAGTTATGTCAGTACAGATACGCAGTATTTT. Encoded protein: CASSYVSTDTQYF.

In its sample, this clone was seen a few times. V and J are TRBV4-1 and TRBJ1-5; D remains unclear. The CDR3 totals 13 residues. V was trimmed by 1 base and J by 3 bases, leaving 4 bases between them. Germline V CDR1 and CDR2: MGHRA, YSYEKL. CDR3 coding DNA: TGCGCCAGCAGCCAAGTTATCAATCAGCCCCAGCATTTT. It yields the protein CASSQVINQPQHF.

This clone came up a few times. The chain uses TRBV7-9 and TRBJ2-2, with a weak D call TRBD1 (5 bases). This CDR3 comprises 15 residues. Deletions cut 10 bases from V and 0 bases from J, with 15 bases between. Germline V gene sequence: CDR1 SEHNR, CDR2 FQNEAQ (reference sequence). The CDR3 spells CATKDQGPNTGELFF. For the CDR3, the DNA is TGTGCCACCAAAGACCAGGGCCCGAACACCGGGGAGCTGTTTTTT.

The chain links TRBV9 to TRBJ2-5; maybe TRBD2 (5 bases). CDR1 SGDLS and CDR2 YYNGEE come from the germline V gene. V was pared by 8 bases and J by 5 bases, with 22 bases between. The CDR3 contains 15 residues. CDR3 bases: TGTGCCAGTGGGCCCGGGATCGAGGTCTCCGAGACCCAGTACTTC. Its translation is CASGPGIEVSETQYF.

In its sample, this clone was seen a few times. The chain employs TRBV5-6 and TRBJ2-7; tentatively, D is TRBD1 (5 bases). Germline values: CDR1 SGHDT, CDR2 YYEEEE. Trimming shortened V by 4 bases and J by 2 bases, and 13 bases separated the two germline ends. The CDR3 covers 14 residues. CDR3: CASSLPTVAYEQYF. CDR3 DNA: TGTGCCAGCAGCCTCCCGACAGTAGCCTACGAGCAGTACTTC.

The chain employs TRBV18 and TRBJ2-4; D may match TRBD1 or TRBD2 (5 bases each). The CDR3 consists of 16 residues. The germline V gene has CDR1 KGHSH and CDR2 LQKENI. Trimming took 2 bases from V and 9 from J, leaving 20 bases between them. The CDR3 here is CASSPETATGLTIQYF. The CDR3 coding sequence is TGTGCCAGCTCACCAGAGACAGCTACGGGGCTAACCATTCAGTACTTC. The variable domain in full, with the rest retrieved from reference TRBV18 and TRBJ2-4, is NAGVMQNPRHLVRRRGQEARLRCSPMKGHSHVYWYRQLPEEGLKFMVYLQKENIIDESGMPKERFSAEFPKEGPSILRIQQVVRGDSAAYFCASSPETATGLTIQYFGAGTRLSVL.

This clone was counted only a few times. The chain has TRBV30 and TRBJ1-4; D not certain. This CDR3 is built from 12 residues. CDR1 is GTSNPN, CDR2 SVGIG, per germline (reference sequence). Trimming removed 4 bases from V and 6 bases from J, with 9 bases in between. The CDR3: CAWNHGDEKLFF. The CDR3 DNA reads TGTGCCTGGAATCACGGGGATGAAAAACTGTTTTTT.

V gene TRBV18 combines with J gene TRBJ1-6, with TRBD1 identical over 7 bases. Trimming at V came to 7 bases and at J to 7 bases, leaving 4 bases not matched to a gene. The CDR3 has 13 residues. CDR1 KGHSH and CDR2 LQKENI come from the germline V gene. The CDR3 sequence: CASLEGANSPLHF. The CDR3 DNA is TGTGCCAGCTTGGAGGGGGCGAATTCACCCCTCCACTTT.

In its sample, this clone was seen a few times. The chain carries TRBV6-5 and TRBJ2-1; TRBD1 is a possible D gene (5 bases). The CDR3 extends over 13 amino acids. Germline V gene lookup returns CDR1 MNHEY and CDR2 SVGAGI. Trimming cost V 9 bases and J 10 bases, with 19 bases left between them. The CDR3 DNA reads as TGTGCCAGTTTGAGTGGGGCCTCATGGGAGCAGTTCTTC. This codes for CASLSGASWEQFF.